The present T cell receptor beta chain was sequenced within a study of T-cell memory formation after mild COVID-19. The overall study: The study found TCR clusters largely donor specific.

Study findings and constraints: Clones that contracted from day 15 to 85 had balanced CD4/CD8; later expanders were CD4+ biased.

Many counts were recorded for this clonotype. Its antigen is undetermined. TCRdb reanalysed the 5' RACE reads using MiXCR and keeps one entry per CDR3 protein. The sample lists hundreds of thousands of distinct CDR3 sequences; over 15% were seen once. The specimen sequenced was PBMCs or a T cell subset sorted from them (not recorded which). The sequence came from an adult woman who had mild COVID-19 (a few samples of this study predate the infection). Cell type and time point are not known.

The CDR3 reads CASSSPQGTGELFF. CDR3 coding DNA: TGCGCCAGCAGCTCGCCGCAGGGTACCGGGGAGCTGTTTTTT. The chain carries TRBV5-1 and TRBJ2-2; D is perhaps TRBD1 (5 bases). The CDR3 is 14 amino acids. Trimming removed 3 bases from V and 5 bases from J, with 11 bases in between. Germline V gene sequence: CDR1 SGHRS, CDR2 YFSETQ. Full variable domain (outside the CDR3, taken from reference TRBV5-1 and TRBJ2-2): KAGVTQTPRYLIKTRGQQVTLSCSPISGHRSVSWYQQTPGQGLQFLFEYFSETQRNKGNFPGRFSGRQFSNSRSEMNVSTLELGDSALYLCASSSPQGTGELFFGEGSRLTVL.